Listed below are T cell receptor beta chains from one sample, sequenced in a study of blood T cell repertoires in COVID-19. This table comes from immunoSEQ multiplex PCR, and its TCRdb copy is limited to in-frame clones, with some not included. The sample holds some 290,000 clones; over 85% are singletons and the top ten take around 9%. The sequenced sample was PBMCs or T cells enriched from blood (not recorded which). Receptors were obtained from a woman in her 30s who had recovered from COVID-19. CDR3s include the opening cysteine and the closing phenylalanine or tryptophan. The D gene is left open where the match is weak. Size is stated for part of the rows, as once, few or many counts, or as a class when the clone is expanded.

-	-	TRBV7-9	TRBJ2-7	CASNPTGWNEQYF	TGTGCCAGCAACCCCACAGGGTGGAACGAGCAGTACTTC
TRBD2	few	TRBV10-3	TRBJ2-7	CAIRERETSYEQYF	TGTGCCATCAGGGAGCGGGAGACGTCCTACGAGCAGTACTTC
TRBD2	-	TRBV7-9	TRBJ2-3	CASSLGSSGGTDTQYF	TGTGCCAGCAGCTTAGGGTCTAGCGGAGGCACAGATACGCAGTATTTT
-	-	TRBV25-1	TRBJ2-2	CASSEFGREELFF	TGTGCCAGCAGTGAATTTGGGCGCGAGGAGCTGTTTTTT
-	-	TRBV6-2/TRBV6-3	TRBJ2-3	CASSYSRGAGRDTQYF	TGTGCCAGCAGTTACTCCCGCGGGGCGGGACGAGATACGCAGTATTTT
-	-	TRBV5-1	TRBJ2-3	CASSLGGNSVDTQYF	TGCGCCAGCAGCTTAGGCGGGAACTCTGTAGATACGCAGTATTTT
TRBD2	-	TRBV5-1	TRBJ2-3	CASSSTSGMYGDTQYF	TGCGCCAGCAGCTCTACTAGCGGGATGTATGGAGATACGCAGTATTTT
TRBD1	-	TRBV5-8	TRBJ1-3	CASSLGQGLIRSGNTIYF	TGTGCCAGCAGCTTGGGACAGGGATTGATAAGGTCTGGAAACACCATATATTTT
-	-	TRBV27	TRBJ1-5	CASSPGTRSDQPQHF	TGTGCCAGCAGTCCCGGGACAAGGTCGGATCAGCCCCAGCATTTT
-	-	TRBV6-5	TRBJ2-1	CASSYSMGPGLWFF	TGTGCCAGCAGTTACTCGATGGGGCCGGGACTCTGGTTCTTC
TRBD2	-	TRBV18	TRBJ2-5	CASSPPGLAEETQYF	TGTGCCAGCTCGCCACCGGGACTAGCGGAAGAGACCCAGTACTTC
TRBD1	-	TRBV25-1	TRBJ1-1	CASSDSPDRVQAFF	TGTGCCAGCAGTGATTCCCCGGACAGGGTCCAAGCTTTCTTT
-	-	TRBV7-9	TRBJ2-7	CASSLVSGEQYF	TGTGCCAGCAGCTTAGTTTCGGGGGAGCAGTACTTC
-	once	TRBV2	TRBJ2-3	CASTTWHPGDTQYF	TGTGCCAGCACCACCTGGCACCCGGGGGATACGCAGTATTTT
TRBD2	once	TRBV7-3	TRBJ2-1	CASSLSPSGEQFF	TGTGCCAGCAGCTTATCCCCTAGCGGAGAGCAGTTCTTC
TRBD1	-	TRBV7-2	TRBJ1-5	CASSLRGQGTFYQPQHF	TGTGCCAGCAGCCTTAGAGGACAGGGCACTTTTTATCAGCCCCAGCATTTT
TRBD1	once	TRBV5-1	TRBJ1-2	CASSPGQGGVIRYTF	TGCGCCAGCAGCCCGGGACAGGGGGGAGTCATTAGATACACCTTC
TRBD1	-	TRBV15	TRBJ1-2	CATSPGRTGSQGYTF	TGTGCCACCAGCCCCGGCCGGACAGGGTCTCAGGGCTACACCTTC
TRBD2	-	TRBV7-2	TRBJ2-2	CASSLGEAGVAGELFF	TGTGCCAGCAGCTTAGGGGAGGCGGGAGTGGCCGGGGAGCTGTTTTTT
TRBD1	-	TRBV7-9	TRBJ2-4	CASSTWTGVAKAKNIQYF	TGTGCCAGCAGCACGTGGACAGGGGTGGCGAAAGCCAAAAACATTCAGTACTTC
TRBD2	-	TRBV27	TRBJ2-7	CASSLYGTSGNYEQYF	TGTGCCAGCAGTTTATATGGGACTAGCGGGAACTACGAGCAGTACTTC
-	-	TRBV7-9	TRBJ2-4	CASSSPRPLAKNIQYF	TGTGCCAGCAGCTCCCCCAGGCCTCTAGCCAAAAACATTCAGTACTTC
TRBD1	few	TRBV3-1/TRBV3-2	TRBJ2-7	CASSQPLGDRSREQYF	TGTGCCAGCAGCCAACCATTGGGGGACAGATCCAGGGAGCAGTACTTC
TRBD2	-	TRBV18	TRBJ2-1	CASSRTPTSGSGEQFF	TGTGCCAGCTCACGCACGCCGACTAGCGGGAGTGGTGAGCAGTTCTTC
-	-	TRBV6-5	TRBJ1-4	CASRGGTDYEKLFF	TGTGCCAGCAGGGGGGGGACGGACTATGAAAAACTGTTTTTT
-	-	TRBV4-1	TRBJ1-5	CASSQYPVSGAGNQPQHF	TGCGCCAGCAGCCAATATCCAGTAAGTGGTGCGGGCAATCAGCCCCAGCATTTT
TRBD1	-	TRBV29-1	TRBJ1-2	CSVEDHRDRSNYGYTF	TGCAGCGTTGAAGATCACCGGGACAGGAGTAACTATGGCTACACCTTC
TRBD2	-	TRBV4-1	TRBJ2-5	CASSLYPTSGQETQYF	TGCGCCAGCAGCCTTTACCCCACTAGCGGCCAAGAGACCCAGTACTTC
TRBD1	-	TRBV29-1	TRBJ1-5	CSIGTGEGNQPQHF	TGCAGCATTGGGACAGGGGAGGGCAATCAGCCCCAGCATTTT
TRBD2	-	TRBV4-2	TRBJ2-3	CASSQDLVILAGGGTDTQYF	TGTGCCAGCAGCCAAGATCTAGTGATTCTAGCGGGAGGAGGCACAGATACGCAGTATTTT
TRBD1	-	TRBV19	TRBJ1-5	CASRGQANQPQHF	TGTGCCAGTAGAGGACAGGCCAATCAGCCCCAGCATTTT
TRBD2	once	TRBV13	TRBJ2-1	CASSPTLAGVYNEQFF	TGTGCCAGCAGCCCGACACTAGCGGGAGTCTACAATGAGCAGTTCTTC
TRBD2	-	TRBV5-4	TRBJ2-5	CASSLEGGRAGETQYF	TGTGCCAGCAGCTTGGAGGGCGGGAGGGCCGGTGAGACCCAGTACTTC